This T cell receptor beta chain was captured by sequencing in a study of vaccination and CD4 T cells after COVID-19. The overall study: Median time from COVID diagnosis to post-COVID sampling was about 14 weeks (35 to 161).

Overall study findings and caveats: Researchers looked at relatively few convalescent patients and had no early post-infection timepoints. The median count of SARS-CoV-2-reactive clonotypes rose from roughly 21 to 40, not significantly.

Oncomine TCR Beta short-read sequencing was applied to DNA from cultured CD4+ T cells. TCRdb re-called the PCR reads through MiXCR, storing one row per CDR3 protein. Among roughly 14,000 distinct CDR3 sequences listed, less than 70% were seen once. Treatment meaning: roughly 11-day PBMC culture with coronavirus spike peptide pools or control peptides (ViraFEST assay). In regard to this clonotype: Its specificity is not known.

The sample comprised CD4+ T cells from blood, cultured in vitro. The sequence came from a human donor who had recovered from COVID-19.

The CDR3 DNA sequence: TGCGCCAGCAGCCAGTCACAGGGGGGAGACACCGGGGAGCTGTTTTTT. Protein: CASSQSQGGDTGELFF. V usage is TRBV4-3 and J usage is TRBJ2-2, with 8 bases aligning to TRBD1. This CDR3 has 16 residues. Trimming took 3 bases from V and 3 from J; bases not matched to a gene: 6. Germline V gene lookup returns CDR1 LGHNA and CDR2 YSLEER.